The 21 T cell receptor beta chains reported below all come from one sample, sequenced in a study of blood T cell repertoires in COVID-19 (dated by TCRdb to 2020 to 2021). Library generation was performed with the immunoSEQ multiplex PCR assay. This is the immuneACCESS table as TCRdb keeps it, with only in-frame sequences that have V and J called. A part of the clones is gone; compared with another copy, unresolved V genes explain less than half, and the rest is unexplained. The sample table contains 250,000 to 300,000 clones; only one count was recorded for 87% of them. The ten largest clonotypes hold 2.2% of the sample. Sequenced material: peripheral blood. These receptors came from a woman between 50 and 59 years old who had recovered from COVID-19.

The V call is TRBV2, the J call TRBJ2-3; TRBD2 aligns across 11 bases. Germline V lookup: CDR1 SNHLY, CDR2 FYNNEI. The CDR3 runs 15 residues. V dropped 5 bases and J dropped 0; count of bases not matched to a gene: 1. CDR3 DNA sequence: TGTGCCAGCAGTATAGCGGGGGGGAGCACAGATACGCAGTATTTT. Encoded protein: CASSIAGGSTDTQYF.

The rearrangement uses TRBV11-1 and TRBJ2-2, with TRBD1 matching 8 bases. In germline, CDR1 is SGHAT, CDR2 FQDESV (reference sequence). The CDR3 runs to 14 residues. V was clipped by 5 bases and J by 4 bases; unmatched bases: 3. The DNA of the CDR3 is TGTGCCAGCAGCCCTACAGGGGGCACCGGGGAGCTGTTTTTT. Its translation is CASSPTGGTGELFF.

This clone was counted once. CDR3 sequence reads: CASSTPGQGAGIGYTF. The CDR3 DNA is TGTGCCAGTAGTACCCCAGGACAGGGGGCCGGAATCGGCTACACCTTC. The chain recombines TRBV19 with TRBJ1-2, with 11 nucleotides matching TRBD1. The CDR3 runs 16 residues. The V gene end was trimmed by 4 bases and the J gene end by 8 bases; junction bases not matched to a gene: 12. From germline, CDR1 is LNHDA and CDR2 SQIVND (reference sequence).

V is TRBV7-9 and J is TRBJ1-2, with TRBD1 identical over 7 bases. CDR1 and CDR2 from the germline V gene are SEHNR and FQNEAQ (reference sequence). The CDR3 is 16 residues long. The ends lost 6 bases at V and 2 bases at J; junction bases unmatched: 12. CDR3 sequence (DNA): TGTGCCAGCAGTCTATCGCCCAGGGGGACCAACTATGGCTACACCTTC. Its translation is CASSLSPRGTNYGYTF.

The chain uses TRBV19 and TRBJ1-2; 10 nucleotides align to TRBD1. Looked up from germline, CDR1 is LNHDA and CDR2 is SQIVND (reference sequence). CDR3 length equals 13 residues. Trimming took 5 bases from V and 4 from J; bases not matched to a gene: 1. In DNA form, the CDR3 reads TGTGCCAGTAGTCGGACAGGGGGCTATGGCTACACCTTC. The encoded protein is CASSRTGGYGYTF.

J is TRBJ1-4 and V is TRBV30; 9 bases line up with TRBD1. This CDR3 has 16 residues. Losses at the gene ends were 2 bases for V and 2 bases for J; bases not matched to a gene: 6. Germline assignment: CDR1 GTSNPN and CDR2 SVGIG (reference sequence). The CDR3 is CAWSRGQGGTNEKLFF. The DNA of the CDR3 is TGTGCCTGGAGTAGGGGACAGGGAGGCACTAATGAAAAACTGTTTTTT.

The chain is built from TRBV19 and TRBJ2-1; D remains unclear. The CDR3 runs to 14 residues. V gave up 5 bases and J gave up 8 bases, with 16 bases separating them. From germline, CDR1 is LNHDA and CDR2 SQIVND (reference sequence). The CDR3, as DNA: TGTGCCAGTAGTGCCCGGCTGTTCGGGTATGAGCAGTTCTTC. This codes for CASSARLFGYEQFF.

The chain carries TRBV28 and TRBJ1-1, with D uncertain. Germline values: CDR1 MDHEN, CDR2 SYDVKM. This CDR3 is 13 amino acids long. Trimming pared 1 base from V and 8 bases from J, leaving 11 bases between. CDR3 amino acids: CASSLSRAIEAFF. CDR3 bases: TGTGCCAGCAGTTTATCGCGGGCGATCGAAGCTTTCTTT.

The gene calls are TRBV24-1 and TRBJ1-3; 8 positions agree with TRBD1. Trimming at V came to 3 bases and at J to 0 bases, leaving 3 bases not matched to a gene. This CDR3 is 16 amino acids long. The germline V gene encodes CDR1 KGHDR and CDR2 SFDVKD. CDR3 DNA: TGTGCCACCAGTGATCCCGGGACAGGCTCTGGAAACACCATATATTTT. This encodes CATSDPGTGSGNTIYF.

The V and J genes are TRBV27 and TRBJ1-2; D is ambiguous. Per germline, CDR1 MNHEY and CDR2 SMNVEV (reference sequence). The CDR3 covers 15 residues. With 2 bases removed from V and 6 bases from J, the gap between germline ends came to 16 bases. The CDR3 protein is CASSLGAAARDGYTF. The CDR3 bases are TGTGCCAGCAGTTTAGGTGCTGCGGCCCGCGATGGCTACACCTTC.

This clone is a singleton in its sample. The CDR3 region is CASSIDRGGETQYF. The CDR3 DNA is TGTGCCAGTAGTATAGATCGGGGGGGAGAGACCCAGTACTTC. The gene calls are TRBV19 and TRBJ2-5; 8 bases are a match to TRBD2. This CDR3 is 14 amino acids long. The V segment lost 0 bases and the J segment 4 bases; nucleotides outside the gene matches: 1. Germline CDR1 and CDR2: LNHDA and SQIVND (reference sequence).

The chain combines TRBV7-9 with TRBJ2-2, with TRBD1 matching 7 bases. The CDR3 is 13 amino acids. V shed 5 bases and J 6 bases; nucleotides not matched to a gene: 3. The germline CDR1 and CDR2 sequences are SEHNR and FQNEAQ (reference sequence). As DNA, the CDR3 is TGTGCCAGCAGCGAGCAGGGGGCCGGGGAGCTGTTTTTT. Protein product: CASSEQGAGELFF.

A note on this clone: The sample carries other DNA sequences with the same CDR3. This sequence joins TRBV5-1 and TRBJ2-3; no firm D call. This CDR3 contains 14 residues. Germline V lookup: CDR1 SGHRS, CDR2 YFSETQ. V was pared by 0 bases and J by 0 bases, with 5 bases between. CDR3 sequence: CASSLALSTDTQYF. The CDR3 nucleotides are TGCGCCAGCAGCTTGGCCTTAAGCACAGATACGCAGTATTTT.

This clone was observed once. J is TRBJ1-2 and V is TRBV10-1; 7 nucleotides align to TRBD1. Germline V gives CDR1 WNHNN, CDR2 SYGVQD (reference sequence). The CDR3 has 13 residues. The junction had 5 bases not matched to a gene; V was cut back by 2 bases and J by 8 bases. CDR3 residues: CASSENDRDGYTF. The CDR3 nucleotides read TGCGCCAGCAGTGAGAACGACAGGGACGGCTACACCTTC.

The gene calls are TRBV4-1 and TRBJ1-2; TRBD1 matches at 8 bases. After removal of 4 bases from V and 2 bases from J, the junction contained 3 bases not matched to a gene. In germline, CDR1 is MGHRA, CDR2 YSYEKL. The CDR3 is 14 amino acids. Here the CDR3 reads CASSRTGGNYGYTF. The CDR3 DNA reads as TGCGCCAGCAGCCGTACAGGGGGGAACTATGGCTACACCTTC.

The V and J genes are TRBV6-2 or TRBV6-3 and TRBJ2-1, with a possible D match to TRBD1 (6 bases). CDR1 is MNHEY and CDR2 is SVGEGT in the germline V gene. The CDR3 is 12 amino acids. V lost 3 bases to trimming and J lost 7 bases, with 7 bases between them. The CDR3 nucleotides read TGTGCCAGCAGTTATACAGGGAATGAGCAGTTCTTC. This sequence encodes CASSYTGNEQFF.

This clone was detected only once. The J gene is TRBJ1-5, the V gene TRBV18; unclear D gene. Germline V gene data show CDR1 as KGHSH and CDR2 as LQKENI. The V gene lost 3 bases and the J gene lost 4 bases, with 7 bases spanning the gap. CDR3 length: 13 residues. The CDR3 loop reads CASSPQKNQPQHF. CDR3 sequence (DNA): TGTGCCAGCTCACCGCAGAAAAATCAGCCCCAGCATTTT.

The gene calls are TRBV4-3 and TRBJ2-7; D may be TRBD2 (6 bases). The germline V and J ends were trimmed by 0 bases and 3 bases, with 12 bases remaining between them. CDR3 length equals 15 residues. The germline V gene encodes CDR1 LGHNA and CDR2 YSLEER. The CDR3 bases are TGCGCCAGCAGCCAAGATCCGGGACTGATCTACGAGCAGTACTTC. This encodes CASSQDPGLIYEQYF.

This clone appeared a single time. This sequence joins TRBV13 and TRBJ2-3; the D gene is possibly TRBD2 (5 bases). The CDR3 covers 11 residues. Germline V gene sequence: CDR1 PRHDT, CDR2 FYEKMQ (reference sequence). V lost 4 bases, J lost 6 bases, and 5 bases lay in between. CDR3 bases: TGTGCCAGCAGCTCGGGGGATACGCAGTATTTT. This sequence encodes CASSSGDTQYF.

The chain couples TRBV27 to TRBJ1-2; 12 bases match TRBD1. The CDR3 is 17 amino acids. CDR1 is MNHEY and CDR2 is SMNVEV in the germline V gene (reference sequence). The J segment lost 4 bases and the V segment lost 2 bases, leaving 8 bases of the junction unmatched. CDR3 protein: CASSLMGQGAHGYGYTF. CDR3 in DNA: TGTGCCAGCAGTTTAATGGGACAGGGGGCCCATGGCTATGGCTACACCTTC.

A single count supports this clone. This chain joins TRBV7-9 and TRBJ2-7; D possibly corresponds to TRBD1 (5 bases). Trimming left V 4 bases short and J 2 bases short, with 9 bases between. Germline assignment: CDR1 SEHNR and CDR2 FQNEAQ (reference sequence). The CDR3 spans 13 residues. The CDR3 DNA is TGTGCCAGCAGCTATACAGGAGCCTACGAGCAGTACTTC. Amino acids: CASSYTGAYEQYF.